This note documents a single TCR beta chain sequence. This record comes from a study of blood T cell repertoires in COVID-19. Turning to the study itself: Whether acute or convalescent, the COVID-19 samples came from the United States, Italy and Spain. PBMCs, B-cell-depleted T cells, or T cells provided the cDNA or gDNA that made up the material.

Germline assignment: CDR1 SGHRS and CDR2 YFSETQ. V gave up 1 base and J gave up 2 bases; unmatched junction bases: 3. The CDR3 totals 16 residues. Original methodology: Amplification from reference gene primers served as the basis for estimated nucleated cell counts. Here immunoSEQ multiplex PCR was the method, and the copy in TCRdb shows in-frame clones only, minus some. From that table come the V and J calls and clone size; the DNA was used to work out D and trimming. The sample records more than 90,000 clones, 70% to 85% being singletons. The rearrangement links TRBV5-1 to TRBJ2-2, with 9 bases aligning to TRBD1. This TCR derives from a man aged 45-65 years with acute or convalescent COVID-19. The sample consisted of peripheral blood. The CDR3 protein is CASSLQGQGNTGELFF. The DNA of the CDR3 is TGCGCCAGCAGCTTGCAGGGACAGGGAAACACCGGGGAGCTGTTTTTT.